The text below deals with one T cell receptor beta chain. The data are from a study of cytomegalovirus exposure and HLA in healthy donors. TCRdb's table, derived via immunoSEQ multiplex PCR, lists solely in-frame clones and lacks some. The data hold approximately 71,000 clones, with about 95% observed a single time. This CDR3 comprises 13 residues. Trimming took off 2 bases at V and 3 bases at J, with 8 bases between the two ends. Per germline, CDR1 MNHNS and CDR2 SASEGT. The sample was PBMCs. This rearrangement joins TRBV6-1 to TRBJ2-7; tentatively, D is TRBD2 (5 bases). This sequence was found in a woman aged 18-29 years in good health and CMV-seronegative. The CDR3, as DNA: TGTGCCAGCAGTGAATCGGGGTTCTACGAGCAGTACTTC. This sequence encodes CASSESGFYEQYF.